The present entry profiles one TCR beta chain with its context. The clone's antigen remains unknown. Base qualities are missing; no much larger clone stands one base away. The entry originates in a study of T cell repertoires in cytomegalovirus infection (dated by TCRdb to between 2018 and 2021). About the study as a whole: Peptide stimulations targeted recently identified HLA-C-restricted CMV epitopes, whose presentation resists viral immunomodulation, together with well-studied HLA-B-restricted epitopes. Donor HLA type was relevant to the analysis, as public TCR beta signatures indicated carriage of CMV infection together with the matching HLA type.

CDR3 length: 14 amino acids, cysteine to phenylalanine. The retained sequence is limited to the CDR3, 42 bases, with the frame set at the first base. V is shortened by 3 bases, J by 3 bases, and the region joining them spans 11 bases. CDR1 MNHEY and CDR2 SMNVEV were looked up in the germline V gene (reference sequence). Overall study outcomes, separate from this receptor: The ex vivo response was dominated by HLA-C-restricted CMV-specific TCR beta clonotypes, which also provided the single most frequent clonotype in two of eight donors. In both this cohort and an independent cohort of several hundred donors, the cumulative frequency of public TCR beta family members distinguished carriers of CMV infection plus the relevant HLA type.

The treatment or condition label, as the study defines it: in vitro stimulation with specific CMV peptide epitopes to enrich CMV-specific T cells. The instrument was an Illumina HiSeq 1500. TCRdb reanalyzed the raw reads on its own, using fastp at Q25 for trimming and MiXCR for clone calling, and kept in-frame beta chains. Records with the same CDR3 protein are collapsed into one entry carrying the most frequent genes and DNA. This sample gives roughly 860,000 distinct CDR3 sequences in total; 32% of them show up just once. The top ten constitute under 15% of the sample. The starting material was cultured CD8+ T cells from PBMCs, obtained from culture after CMV antigen stimulation. This sequence originates from a human donor in good health (CMV status not recorded). Some clones in this sample may be carry-over from other donors' samples. This sequence uses TRBV27 and TRBJ1-2, with a weak D call of TRBD1 (6 bases match). At the DNA level, the sequence is TGTGCCAGCAGTTTTGGGCAGGGGTACTATGGCTACACCTTC. It specifies CASSFGQGYYGYTF.